The 5 T cell receptor beta chains below come from one sample, sequenced in a study of monozygotic twins with inflammatory bowel disease. TCRdb re-called the 5' RACE reads, yielding one record per CDR3 amino acid sequence without DNA. This sample's clone table lists fewer than 550,000 distinct CDR3 sequences. Sequenced input: blood. Receptors were obtained from a human donor with ulcerative colitis or Crohn's disease, or a healthy co-twin of an affected twin (not recorded which).

The chain recombines TRBV7-9 with TRBJ1-1. Germline-derived CDR1 and CDR2 are SEHNR and FQNEAQ (reference sequence). CDR3 length: 13 residues. CDR3 sequence: CASRDYMNTEAFF.

The chain combines TRBV6-1 with TRBJ2-5; TCRdb returns TRBD1, unconfirmable since there is no DNA. Germline values: CDR1 MNHNS, CDR2 SASEGT. The CDR3 sequence is 16 residues long. The CDR3 loop reads CASSERMGTGFETQYF.

The chain carries TRBV29-1 and TRBJ2-5; TCRdb designates TRBD2, a call that cannot be tested without DNA. Germline CDR1 reads SQVTM; CDR2 reads ANQGSEA. The CDR3 consists of 12 residues. The CDR3 loop is CSAKEGQETQYF.

This chain links TRBV5-1 with TRBJ1-1; there is no DNA to check the TCRdb D call of TRBD1. Per the germline V gene, CDR1 is SGHRS and CDR2 is YFSETQ. This CDR3 is 14 amino acids long. CDR3 in amino acids: CASSSRQGGTEAFF.

The rearrangement uses TRBV6-1 and TRBJ1-5. In germline, CDR1 is MNHNS, CDR2 SASEGT. The CDR3 runs 11 residues. The CDR3 sequence is CASSQNQPQHF.